The sample holds many counts of the clone carrying this T cell receptor (beta chain). What it recognizes is unknown. Library preparation for TCR beta used quantitative 5'-RACE with molecular barcodes. TCRdb processed the 5' RACE reads anew with MiXCR; each CDR3 protein has one entry. Counted here are more than 600,000 distinct CDR3 sequences, 15% to 20% occurring once; the ten biggest clones make up roughly a fifth. This sample was included in a study of CD8 T cells in ankylosing spondylitis. Study-wide results and limits: The authors found the disease-linked clones to be CD8+ and relatively rare in peripheral blood. The study looked at matched synovial fluid samples from ankylosing spondylitis patients. Disease-linked clones were reported to be significantly enriched there. Reports of some motif variants in reactive arthritis synovial fluid and blood predate this one. Several highly homologous variants formed a TCR beta motif that appeared characteristic of ankylosing spondylitis blood.

CDR3 length equals 15 residues. Trimming took off 1 base at V and 5 bases at J, with 14 bases between the two ends. The J gene is TRBJ1-2, the V gene TRBV12-3 or TRBV12-4; tentative D call: TRBD1 (5 bases). Specimen: blood, either unsorted or a sorted T cell fraction (not recorded which). The TCR comes from a male donor with ankylosing spondylitis. The CDR3 DNA reads TGTGCCAGCAGTTTAGTTGGGACTGTAGAATATGGCTACACCTTC. This gives the protein CASSLVGTVEYGYTF.